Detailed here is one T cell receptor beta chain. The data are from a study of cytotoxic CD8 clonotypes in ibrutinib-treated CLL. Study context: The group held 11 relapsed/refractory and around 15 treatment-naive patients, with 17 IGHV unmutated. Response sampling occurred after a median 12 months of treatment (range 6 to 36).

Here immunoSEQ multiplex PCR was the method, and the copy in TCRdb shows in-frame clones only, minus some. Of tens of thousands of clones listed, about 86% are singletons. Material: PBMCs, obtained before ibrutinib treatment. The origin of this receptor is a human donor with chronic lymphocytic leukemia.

This chain's CDR3 is CASSFQRTSQGDEQFF. The CDR3 DNA sequence: TGTGCCAGCAGCTTTCAACGGACTAGCCAAGGGGATGAGCAGTTCTTC. V is TRBV5-4 and J is TRBJ2-1; TRBD2 matches at 8 bases. The CDR3 is made up of 16 amino acids. Unmatched junction bases numbered 12, after V lost 2 bases and J lost 8 bases. Germline lookup yields CDR1 SGHNT and CDR2 YYREEE (reference sequence).